This T cell receptor (beta chain) was retrieved from a study of cytomegalovirus exposure and HLA in healthy donors. The PCR ran on 60 Vbeta and 13 Jbeta primers. Method: immunoSEQ multiplex PCR; TCRdb's copy keeps in-frame clones and lacks some. The repertoire has approximately 100,000 clones, 75% to 85% of them found once; the top ten carry about 4%. The sequenced sample consisted of PBMCs. The origin of this receptor is a female donor in good health and CMV-seropositive.

The CDR3 region has the DNA TGTGCCAGCAGTGGACTAGCGGGAGGAGGGGACAATGAGCAGTTCTTC. Its protein product is CASSGLAGGGDNEQFF. J is TRBJ2-1 and V is TRBV11-2, with 14 bases aligning to TRBD2. V lost 6 bases, J lost 5 bases, and 6 bases stayed unmatched. CDR1 is SGHAT, CDR2 FQNNGV, per germline. The length of the CDR3 is 16 residues.